Sequencing of this TCR beta chain was carried out in a study of T cell changes during pregnancy in multiple sclerosis. On this clone itself: The junction and the germline gene differ at one end; a read error may be behind it.

The CDR3 totals 12 residues. From germline, CDR1 is LNHNV and CDR2 YYDKDF (reference sequence). The data were produced by immunoSEQ multiplex PCR, yet TCRdb's version contains in-frame clones alone and is incomplete. The sample consists of fewer than 140,000 clones, 92% of them appearing once. Source: peripheral blood, taken after pregnancy. The clonotype comes from a female donor with multiple sclerosis, enrolled in a pregnancy study. The chain is built from TRBV15 and TRBJ1-2; no firm D call. The CDR3 loop reads CATSRDQARMNF. The DNA for the CDR3 is TGTGCCACCAGCAGAGATCAAGCCAGGATGAACTTC.